This T cell receptor beta chain was sequenced for a study of blood T cell repertoires in COVID-19. Study in general: Samples representing acute and convalescent COVID-19 were sourced from the United States, Italy and Spain.

This clone was detected only a few times. As originally analysed: Using reference gene primer amplification, nucleated cell counts were estimated. The assay was immunoSEQ multiplex PCR, and TCRdb's table has in-frame clones only and misses some. The D gene and trimming were derived from the DNA, and the V and J assignments and clone size from that table. The sample holds tens of thousands of clones; 70% to 90% are singletons and the top ten take approximately 13%. V was cut by 6 bases and J by 5 bases, with 16 bases left in between. The CDR3 has 14 amino acids. Germline CDR1 reads MDHEN; CDR2 reads SYDVKM.

This sequence joins TRBV28 and TRBJ1-2; D perhaps matches TRBD1 (6 bases). Source material: peripheral blood. The source of this sequence is a man of 80 years or more with acute or convalescent COVID-19. This CDR3 is CASSAFYREYGYTF. The CDR3, as DNA: TGTGCCAGCAGCGCCTTCTACAGGGAGTATGGCTACACCTTC.